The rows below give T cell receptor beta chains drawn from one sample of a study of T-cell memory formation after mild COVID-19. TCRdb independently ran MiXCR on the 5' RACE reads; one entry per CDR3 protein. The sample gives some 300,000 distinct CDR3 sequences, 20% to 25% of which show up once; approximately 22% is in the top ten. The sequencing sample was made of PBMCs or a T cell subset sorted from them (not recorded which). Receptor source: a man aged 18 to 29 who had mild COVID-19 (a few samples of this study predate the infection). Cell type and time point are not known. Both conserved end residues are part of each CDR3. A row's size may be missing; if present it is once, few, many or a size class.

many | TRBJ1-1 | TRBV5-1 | CASSLPGTEAFF
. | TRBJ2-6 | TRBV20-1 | CSARRQGDTGANVLTF
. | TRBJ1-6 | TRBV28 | CVTRQGNSPLHF
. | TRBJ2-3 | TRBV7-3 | CASSLSRVADTQYF
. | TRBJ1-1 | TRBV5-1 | CASRWDRENTEAFF
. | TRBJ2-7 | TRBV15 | CATSRDRWAESGQYF
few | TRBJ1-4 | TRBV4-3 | CASSQELGSTNEKLFF
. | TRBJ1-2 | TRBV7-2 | CASSQGGPFYGYTF
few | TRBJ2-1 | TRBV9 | CASSESGGPPLEQFF
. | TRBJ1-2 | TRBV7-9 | CASSFPGGLLNYGYTF
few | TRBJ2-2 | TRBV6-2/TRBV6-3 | CASSYGPAGTGELFF
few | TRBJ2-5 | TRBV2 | CASSEASEETQYF
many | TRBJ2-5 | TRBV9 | CASSPRTRTETQYF